This TCR beta chain was sequenced in a study of T cells in Graves' hyperthyroidism and ophthalmopathy. This clonotype was observed a handful of times. It was RNA transcripts that yielded the amplified TCR beta CDR3 regions. An initial round of RT-PCR targeting the TCR CDR3 relied on the HTBI primer set. TCRdb called the multiplex PCR reads again in MiXCR, with one record for every CDR3 protein. Altogether about 300,000 distinct CDR3 sequences are present, approximately 18% being singletons, with the ten largest covering under 45%. The germline V and J ends were trimmed by 0 bases and 1 base, with 8 bases remaining between them. The CDR3 is 15 residues long. In germline, CDR1 is SGHDT, CDR2 YYEEEE.

Material for sequencing was blood. The clonotype was recovered from a man aged 45-65 years with Graves' ophthalmopathy. The chain recombines TRBV5-6 with TRBJ1-5; D is perhaps TRBD1 (5 bases). The CDR3 loop is CASSLAGESNQPQHF. The DNA for the CDR3 is TGTGCCAGCAGCTTGGCGGGGGAGAGCAATCAGCCCCAGCATTTT.